This T cell receptor (beta chain) was sequenced during a study of T cell responses to AZD1222 COVID-19 vaccine. Background on the study: It was second doses at about 4 or about 12 weeks that were pooled.

Study-wide results and caveats: With dominance at 160-218 and 743-854, vaccine-associated CD4 TCRs spanned spike. Clonal diversity was possibly underestimated; the donors were predominantly white British and more often female. Baseline testing showed seropositivity in only a handful of AZD1222 recipients.

Deletions cut 5 bases from V and 4 bases from J, with 21 bases between. The germline CDR1 and CDR2 sequences are MDHEN and SYDVKM. The CDR3 is 16 residues long. A note on this clone: Its antigen is as yet unknown.

Only in-frame clones appear in the TCRdb table, and some are missing; sequencing was by immunoSEQ multiplex PCR. Among some 160,000 clones, about 92% were seen once, and the ten largest hold approximately 0.97%. V usage is TRBV28 and J usage is TRBJ2-7; D gene ambiguous. The sequences come from peripheral blood, collected on day 0 of AZD1222 vaccination. The TCR was taken from an adult in good health. CDR3 DNA sequence: TGTGCCAGCAGTCCTGCCGGTTCCCCCAGAACGTACGAGCAGTACTTC. Its protein is CASSPAGSPRTYEQYF.